This passage covers 3 T cell receptor beta chains from one sample sequenced in a study of neurological immune-mediated disorders. MiXCR, applied by TCRdb to the 5' RACE reads, yields one record per CDR3 protein. The sample contains around 25,000 distinct CDR3 sequences, less than 15% of which appear only once. The sequencing input was PBMCs. Receptors originate from a woman aged 60-75 years with HTLV-1-associated myelopathy (HAM/TSP).

This clonotype was recorded at least ten times. The chain joins TRBV5-4 to TRBJ2-1; no clear D. Germline V CDR1 and CDR2: SGHNT, YYREEE (reference sequence). V shed 1 base and J shed 0 bases, with 8 bases lying between them. The CDR3 is made up of 15 amino acids. Here the CDR3 reads CASSLTQSSYNEQFF. In DNA, the CDR3 is TGTGCCAGCAGCTTGACCCAAAGCTCCTACAATGAGCAGTTCTTC.

In its sample, this clonotype was seen many times. This chain uses TRBV4-1 with TRBJ2-3, with 10 bases fitting TRBD2. The germline gives CDR1 MGHRA, CDR2 YSYEKL. The CDR3 extends over 16 amino acids. The J segment lost 2 bases and the V segment lost 4 bases, leaving 6 bases of the junction unmatched. The CDR3 nucleotides are TGCGCCAGCAGCCCGTTAGCGGGGGGATTCACAGATACGCAGTATTTT. Its protein is CASSPLAGGFTDTQYF.

To note about this clonotype: Possible read error: a much larger clone is one base away. The chain joins TRBV3-1 to TRBJ2-3; possible D gene TRBD2, 7 bases. Germline CDR1 and CDR2: LGHDT and YNNKEL (reference sequence). The CDR3 covers 18 residues. The CDR3 DNA is TGTACCAGCAGCCAAGATCAGGGAGGGGGAATGGGCACAGATACGCAGTATTTT. Its protein is CTSSQDQGGGMGTDTQYF.